The clone carrying this T cell receptor (beta chain) was counted only a few times. These data are taken from a study of response to subunit inactivated influenza vaccine. TCRdb recomputed calls from the RT-PCR reads with MiXCR, one row per CDR3 protein. The sample comprises about half a million distinct CDR3 sequences, roughly 8.2% of which are singletons, and 10% to 15% rests with the top ten. In germline, CDR1 is SGDLS, CDR2 YYNGEE. This CDR3 comprises 14 residues. The V gene lost 3 bases and the J gene lost 4 bases, with 13 bases spanning the gap. The chain employs TRBV9 and TRBJ2-5; D may correspond to TRBD1 or TRBD2 (5 bases each). This material consisted of PBMCs from blood, taken less than 25 months after vaccination. This clonotype was sampled from a man between 50 and 70 years old who received an inactivated influenza vaccine. CDR3: CASSAGAVGETQYF. The CDR3 nucleotides read TGTGCCAGCAGCGCCGGGGCAGTGGGAGAGACCCAGTACTTC.